The entry that follows covers one T cell receptor beta chain sequence. This sample was taken from a study of blood T cell repertoires in COVID-19. Background on the study: Donors in the United States, Italy and Spain gave samples during acute or convalescent COVID-19. From T cells, B-cell-depleted T cells, or PBMCs came the material, which was cDNA or gDNA.

Authors' analysis steps: Amplified reference gene primers provided the basis for estimating nucleated cell counts. Libraries were prepared by immunoSEQ multiplex PCR; TCRdb keeps only in-frame clonotypes and omits some of them. V, J and clone size are taken as reported in that table, and D and trimming were inferred from the DNA itself. This sample has some 290,000 clones, with around 90% found just once. Trimming shortened V by 5 bases and J by 6 bases, and 12 bases separated the two germline ends. This CDR3 contains 13 residues. Sequencing used peripheral blood. The receptor was derived from a woman aged 25 to 39 with COVID-19, enrolled during active disease. The V and J genes are TRBV12-3 or TRBV12-4 and TRBJ2-3, with D possibly matching TRBD1 (6 bases). DNA for the CDR3: TGTGCCAGCAGTGCCACAGGGTACGATACGCAGTATTTT. Translated, it gives CASSATGYDTQYF.